These T cell receptor beta chains were read from a single sample in a study of cytomegalovirus exposure and HLA in healthy donors. Produced via immunoSEQ multiplex PCR; TCRdb's table is partial and in-frame only. Among about 160,000 clones listed, about 85% were seen once. Sequencing was carried out using PBMCs. These receptors were obtained from a man under 40 in good health and CMV-seropositive. The CDR3 runs from the conserved cysteine through the conserved F or W. D genes are given only for firm matches.

d_call	v_call	j_call	cdr3_aa
TRBD2	TRBV4-1	TRBJ2-7	CASSQDRASGGAGEQYF
-	TRBV5-6	TRBJ2-1	CASSSWGAYNEQFF
TRBD2	TRBV7-2	TRBJ2-5	CASSSGSGTSYNGETQYF
-	TRBV7-9	TRBJ1-5	CASSLAPGGNQPQHF
-	TRBV25-1	TRBJ1-1	CASSGIGEGWRTEAFF
TRBD1	TRBV4-1	TRBJ2-7	CASSQEGGDRGPYEQYF
-	TRBV13	TRBJ1-6	CASSLGRAPNSPLHF
-	TRBV5-4	TRBJ1-3	CASSLDRNSGNTIYF
TRBD1	TRBV30	TRBJ2-4	CAWSPKDRGLGGNIQYF
TRBD1	TRBV25-1	TRBJ2-7	CASSEPGQGVYEQYF
-	TRBV4-3	TRBJ1-4	CASSQALTVRVDEKLFF
-	TRBV9	TRBJ2-2	CASSVVGRWNTGELFF
-	TRBV7-9	TRBJ2-7	CASSLAGSDEQYF
-	TRBV7-2	TRBJ2-7	CASSLVRGDYEQYF
TRBD1	TRBV5-4	TRBJ2-6	CASRPGTGFSGANVLTF
-	TRBV4-2	TRBJ2-3	CASSQETGGVTSTDTQYF
-	TRBV4-3	TRBJ1-5	CASSQDVAGSGQPQHF
-	TRBV6-6	TRBJ1-2	CASSPPGGYGYTF